This TCR beta chain came from a study of blood T cell repertoires in COVID-19. The data were produced by immunoSEQ multiplex PCR, yet TCRdb's version contains in-frame clones alone and is incomplete. Found here are about 140,000 clones, 75% to 90% of them singletons; the top ten hold over 4%. Trimming shortened V by 10 bases and J by 7 bases, and 16 bases separated the two germline ends. The CDR3 runs 13 residues. The germline CDR1 and CDR2 sequences are MNHEY and SVGAGI. The genes are TRBV6-5 and TRBJ2-2, with a possible D match to TRBD2 (6 bases). The clonotype was recovered from an older man who had been exposed to COVID-19. Source material: PBMCs or T cells enriched from blood (not recorded which). The CDR3 nucleotides read TGTGCCACCTCTAACCCGGGAGTCGGGGAGCTGTTTTTT. This encodes CATSNPGVGELFF.